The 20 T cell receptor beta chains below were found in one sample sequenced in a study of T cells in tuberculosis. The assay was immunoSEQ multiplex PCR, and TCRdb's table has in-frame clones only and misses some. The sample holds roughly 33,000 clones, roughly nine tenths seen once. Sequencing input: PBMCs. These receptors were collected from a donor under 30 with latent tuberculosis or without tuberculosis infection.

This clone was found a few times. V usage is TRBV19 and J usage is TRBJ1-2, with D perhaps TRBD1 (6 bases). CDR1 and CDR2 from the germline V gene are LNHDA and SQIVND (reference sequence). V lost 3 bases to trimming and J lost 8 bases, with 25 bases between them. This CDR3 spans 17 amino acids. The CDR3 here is CASSMHWGGRISRGYTF. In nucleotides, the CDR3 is TGTGCCAGTAGTATGCACTGGGGGGGCAGGATCTCACGCGGCTACACCTTC. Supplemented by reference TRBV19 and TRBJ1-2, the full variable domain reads DGGITQSPKYLFRKEGQNVTLSCEQNLNHDAMYWYRQDPGQGLRLIYYSQIVNDFQKGDIAEGYSVSREKKESFPLTVTSAQKNPTAFYLCASSMHWGGRISRGYTFGSGTRLTVV.

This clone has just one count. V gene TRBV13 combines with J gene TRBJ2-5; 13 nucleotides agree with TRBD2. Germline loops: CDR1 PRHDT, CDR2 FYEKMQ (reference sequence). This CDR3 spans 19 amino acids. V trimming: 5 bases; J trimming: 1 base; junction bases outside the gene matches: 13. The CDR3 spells CASSDRILGLAGRQETQYF. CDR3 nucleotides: TGTGCCAGCAGCGATCGAATACTGGGACTAGCGGGGCGCCAAGAGACCCAGTACTTC. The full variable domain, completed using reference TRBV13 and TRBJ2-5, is AAGVIQSPRHLIKEKRETATLKCYPIPRHDTVYWYQQGPGQDPQFLISFYEKMQSDKGSIPDRFSAQQFSDYHSELNMSSLELGDSALYFCASSDRILGLAGRQETQYFGPGTRLLVL.

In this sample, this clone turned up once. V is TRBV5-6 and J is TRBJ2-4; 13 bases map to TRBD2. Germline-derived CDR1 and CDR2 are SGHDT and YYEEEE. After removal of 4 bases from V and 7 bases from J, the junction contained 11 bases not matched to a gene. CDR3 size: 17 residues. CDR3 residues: CASSPGLAGLGDNIQYF. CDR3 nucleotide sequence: TGTGCCAGCAGCCCGGGACTAGCGGGGCTAGGGGACAACATTCAGTACTTC.

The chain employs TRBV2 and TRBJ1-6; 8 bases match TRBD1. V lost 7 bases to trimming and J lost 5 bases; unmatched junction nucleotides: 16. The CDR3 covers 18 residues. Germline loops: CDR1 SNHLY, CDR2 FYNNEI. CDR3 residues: CASKNRGSYSSNNSPLHF. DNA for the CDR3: TGTGCCAGCAAAAACAGGGGGTCTTACTCTTCAAATAATTCACCCCTCCACTTT.

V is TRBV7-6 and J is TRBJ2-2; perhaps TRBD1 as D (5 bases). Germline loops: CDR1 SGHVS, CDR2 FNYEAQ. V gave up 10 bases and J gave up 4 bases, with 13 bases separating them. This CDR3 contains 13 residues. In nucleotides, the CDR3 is TGTGCCATCGACCAGGGCAGCACCGGGGAGCTGTTTTTT. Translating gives CAIDQGSTGELFF.

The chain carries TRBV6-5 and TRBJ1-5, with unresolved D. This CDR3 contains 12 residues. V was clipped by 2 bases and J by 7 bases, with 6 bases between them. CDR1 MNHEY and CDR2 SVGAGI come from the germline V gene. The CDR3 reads CASSYPGQPQHF. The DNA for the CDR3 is TGTGCCAGCAGTTACCCTGGCCAGCCCCAGCATTTT.

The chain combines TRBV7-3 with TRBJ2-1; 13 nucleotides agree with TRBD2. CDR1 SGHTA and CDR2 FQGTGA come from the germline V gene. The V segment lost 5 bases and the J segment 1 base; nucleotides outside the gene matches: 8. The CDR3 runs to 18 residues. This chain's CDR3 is CASSKRGTSGMSYNEQFF. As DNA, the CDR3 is TGTGCCAGCAGCAAACGCGGGACTAGCGGGATGTCCTACAATGAGCAGTTCTTC. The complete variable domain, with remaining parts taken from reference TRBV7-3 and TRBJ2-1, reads GAGVSQTPSNKVTEKGKYVELRCDPISGHTALYWYRQSLGQGPEFLIYFQGTGAADDSGLPNDRFFAVRPEGSVSTLKIQRTERGDSAVYLCASSKRGTSGMSYNEQFFGPGTRLTVL.

The CDR3 region is CASSLSGGIQETQYF. For the CDR3, the DNA is TGTGCCAGCAGCTTAAGCGGGGGAATCCAAGAGACCCAGTACTTC. This chain links TRBV7-2 with TRBJ2-5; 8 positions match TRBD2. This CDR3 spans 15 amino acids. The germline V gene has CDR1 SGHTA and CDR2 FQGNSA. With 2 bases clipped from V and 1 base from J, the junction kept 3 bases outside the gene matches.

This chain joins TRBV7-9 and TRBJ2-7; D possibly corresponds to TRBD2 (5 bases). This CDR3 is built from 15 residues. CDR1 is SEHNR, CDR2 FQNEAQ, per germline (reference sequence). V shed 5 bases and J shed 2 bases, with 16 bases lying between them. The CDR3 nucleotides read TGTGCCAGCAGCCCCCTGCTAGCTGGTACCTACGAGCAGTACTTC. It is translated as CASSPLLAGTYEQYF. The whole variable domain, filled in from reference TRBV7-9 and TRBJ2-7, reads DTGVSQNPRHKITKRGQNVTFRCDPISEHNRLYWYRQTLGQGPEFLTYFQNEAQLEKSRLLSDRFSAERPKGSFSTLEIQRTEQGDSAMYLCASSPLLAGTYEQYFGPGTRLTVT.

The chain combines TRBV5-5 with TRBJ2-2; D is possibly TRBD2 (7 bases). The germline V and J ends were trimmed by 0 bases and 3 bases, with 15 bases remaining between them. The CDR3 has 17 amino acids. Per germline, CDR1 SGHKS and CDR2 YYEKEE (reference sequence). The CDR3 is CASSLGSAGADTGELFF. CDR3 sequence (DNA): TGTGCCAGCAGCTTGGGGTCCGCGGGGGCTGACACCGGGGAGCTGTTTTTT.

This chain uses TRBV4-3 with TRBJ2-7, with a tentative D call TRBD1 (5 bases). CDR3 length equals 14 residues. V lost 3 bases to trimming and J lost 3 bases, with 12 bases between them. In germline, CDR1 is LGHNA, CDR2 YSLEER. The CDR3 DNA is TGCGCCAGCAGCCACACCTGGCAGGGCTACGAGCAGTACTTC. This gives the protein CASSHTWQGYEQYF.

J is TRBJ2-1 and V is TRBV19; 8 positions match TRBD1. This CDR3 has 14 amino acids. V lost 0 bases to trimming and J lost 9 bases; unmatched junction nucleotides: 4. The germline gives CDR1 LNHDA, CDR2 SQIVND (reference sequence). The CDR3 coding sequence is TGTGCCAGTAGTATAGAGAGGACAGGGAGTGAGCAGTTCTTC. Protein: CASSIERTGSEQFF. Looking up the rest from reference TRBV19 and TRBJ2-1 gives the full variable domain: DGGITQSPKYLFRKEGQNVTLSCEQNLNHDAMYWYRQDPGQGLRLIYYSQIVNDFQKGDIAEGYSVSREKKESFPLTVTSAQKNPTAFYLCASSIERTGSEQFFGPGTRLTVL.

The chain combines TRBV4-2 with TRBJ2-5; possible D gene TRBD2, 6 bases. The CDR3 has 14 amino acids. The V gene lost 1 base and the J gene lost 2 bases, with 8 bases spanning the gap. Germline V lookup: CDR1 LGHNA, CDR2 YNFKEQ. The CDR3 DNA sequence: TGTGCCAGCAGCCAAGTTAGCGGACAAGAGACCCAGTACTTC. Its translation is CASSQVSGQETQYF.

The CDR3 region has the DNA TGTGCCATCGGGTCGGGGAAACTAGCGGGAGGGCCCTACGAGCAGTACTTC. It encodes CAIGSGKLAGGPYEQYF. This chain connects TRBV10-3 to TRBJ2-7; TRBD2 matches 13 bases. Trimming removed 8 bases from V and 2 bases from J; junction bases left unmatched: 12. CDR1 ENHRY and CDR2 SYGVKD come from the germline V gene. CDR3 length: 17 residues.

The CDR3 sequence: CASSLKGQGTSGANVLTF. CDR3 DNA sequence: TGTGCCAGCAGCTTGAAGGGACAGGGTACCTCTGGGGCCAACGTCCTGACTTTC. The chain is built from TRBV7-2 and TRBJ2-6, with 9 bases identical to TRBD1. Looked up from germline, CDR1 is SGHTA and CDR2 is FQGNSA. The V segment lost 3 bases and the J segment 0 bases; nucleotides outside the gene matches: 6. The CDR3 is made up of 18 amino acids.

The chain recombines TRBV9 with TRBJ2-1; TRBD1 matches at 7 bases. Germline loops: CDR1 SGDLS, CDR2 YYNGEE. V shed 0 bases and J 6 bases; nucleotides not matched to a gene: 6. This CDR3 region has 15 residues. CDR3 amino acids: CASSVVGAGGNEQFF. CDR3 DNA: TGTGCCAGCAGCGTAGTGGGGGCAGGGGGCAATGAGCAGTTCTTC.

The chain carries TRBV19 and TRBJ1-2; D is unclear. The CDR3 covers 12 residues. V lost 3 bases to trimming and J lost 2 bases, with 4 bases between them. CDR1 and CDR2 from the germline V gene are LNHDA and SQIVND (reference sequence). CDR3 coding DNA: TGTGCCAGTAGTATCGAGAACTATGGCTACACCTTC. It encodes CASSIENYGYTF.

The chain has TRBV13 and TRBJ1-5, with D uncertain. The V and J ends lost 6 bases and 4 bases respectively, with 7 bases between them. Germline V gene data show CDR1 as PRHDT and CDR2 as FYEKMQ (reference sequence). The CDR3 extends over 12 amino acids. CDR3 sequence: CASSWENQPQHF. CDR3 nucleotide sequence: TGTGCCAGCAGTTGGGAGAATCAGCCCCAGCATTTT.

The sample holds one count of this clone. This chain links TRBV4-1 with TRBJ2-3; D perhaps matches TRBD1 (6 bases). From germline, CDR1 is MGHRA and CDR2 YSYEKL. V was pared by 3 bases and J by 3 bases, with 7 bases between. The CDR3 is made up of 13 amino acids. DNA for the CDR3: TGCGCCAGCAGCCAGGGGACAACAGATACGCAGTATTTT. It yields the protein CASSQGTTDTQYF.

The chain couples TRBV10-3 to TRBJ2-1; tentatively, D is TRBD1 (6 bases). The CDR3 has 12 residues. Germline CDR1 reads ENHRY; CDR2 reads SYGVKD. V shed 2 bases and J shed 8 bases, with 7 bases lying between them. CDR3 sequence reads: CAISEGGHEQFF. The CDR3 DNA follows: TGTGCCATCAGTGAGGGGGGCCATGAGCAGTTCTTC.